This T cell receptor beta chain appears in the sequencing data of a study of shared clonotypes between healthy human individuals. Overall study context: CD4 naive cells filled three plates per donor, CD4 memory three, CD8 naive two and CD8 memory one.

Replicate sorted-subset PCRs were loaded with around 210 ng DNA, 31,000 or so T cell genomes. Only in-frame clones appear in the TCRdb table, and some are missing; sequencing was by immunoSEQ multiplex PCR. The repertoire holds 2 million to 2.5 million clones, with less than 95% as singletons. To note about this clone: Its antigen is still unknown.

Germline assignment: CDR1 SNHLY and CDR2 FYNNEI. The CDR3 is 14 residues long. The junction had 6 bases not matched to a gene; V was cut back by 7 bases and J by 5 bases. Findings and limits, study-wide: Inspection by rarefaction showed sorted-subset sequencing to be incomplete despite large depth. In contrast to clonotypes shared by all four donors, non-shared clonotypes had lower generation probabilities.

The sample comprised naive CD4+ T cells from PBMCs. As to subset: CD45RA+ positively selected. The sequence derives from a young man in good health. Some clones in this sample may be carry-over from other donors' samples. The chain combines TRBV2 with TRBJ1-4; TRBD1 matches at 8 bases. The CDR3 DNA follows: TGTGCCAGCAATCGACAGGGGAGGAATGAAAAACTGTTTTTT. As protein: CASNRQGRNEKLFF. Supplemented by reference TRBV2 and TRBJ1-4, the full variable domain reads EPEVTQTPSHQVTQMGQEVILRCVPISNHLYFYWYRQILGQKVEFLVSFYNNEISEKSEIFDDQFSVERPDGSNFTLKIRSTKLEDSAMYFCASNRQGRNEKLFFGSGTQLSVL.